Below, 23 T cell receptor beta chains from the same sample are listed, as sequenced in a study of cytomegalovirus exposure and HLA in healthy donors. Assay: immunoSEQ multiplex PCR; the TCRdb copy retains only in-frame clones and omits some. The table lists more than 140,000 clones, about 89% of them singletons. The sequenced sample consisted of PBMCs. The receptors were gathered from a woman in her late teens or twenties in good health and CMV-seropositive.

The gene calls are TRBV9 and TRBJ2-7; the D gene is possibly TRBD1 (5 bases). Trimming took off 0 bases at V and 7 bases at J, with 17 bases between the two ends. Germline V lookup: CDR1 SGDLS, CDR2 YYNGEE. The length of the CDR3 is 15 residues. The DNA for the CDR3 is TGTGCCAGCAGCGTAGCCTCAGGGAACTACGAGGAGCAGTACTTC. This gives the protein CASSVASGNYEEQYF.

This clone is a singleton in its sample. The J gene is TRBJ2-1, the V gene TRBV4-1; 10 nucleotides line up with TRBD2. The CDR3 spans 18 residues. Germline V gene lookup returns CDR1 MGHRA and CDR2 YSYEKL. The J segment lost 1 base and the V segment lost 0 bases, leaving 6 bases of the junction unmatched. CDR3 sequence reads: CASSQEGAGGPSYNEQFF. The CDR3, as DNA: TGCGCCAGCAGCCAAGAGGGAGCGGGAGGGCCGTCCTACAATGAGCAGTTCTTC.

A few counts support this clone. This chain links TRBV25-1 with TRBJ1-2; D remains ambiguous. CDR3 length: 10 residues. Germline V CDR1 and CDR2: MGHDK, SYGVNS. V lost 6 bases and J lost 3, with 2 bases in between. DNA for the CDR3: TGTGCCAGCAGCGACTATGGCTACACCTTC. This sequence encodes CASSDYGYTF.

Here the CDR3 DNA reads TGCGCCAGCAGCCAGGGGAGATTCTCGGACAATGAGCAGTTCTTC. Translation gives CASSQGRFSDNEQFF. The chain couples TRBV4-1 to TRBJ2-1; tentative D call: TRBD2 (5 bases). Trimming removed 3 bases at V and 5 bases at J, with 14 bases between. Germline V CDR1 and CDR2: MGHRA, YSYEKL. This CDR3 has 15 amino acids.

The V gene is TRBV15, the J gene TRBJ1-2; D is undetermined. Trimming cost V 0 bases and J 8 bases, with 13 bases left between them. CDR1 and CDR2 from the germline V gene are LNHNV and YYDKDF (reference sequence). The CDR3 extends over 14 amino acids. CDR3 residues: CATSRDPSSQGYTF. CDR3 nucleotides: TGTGCCACCAGCAGAGACCCATCCTCTCAGGGCTACACCTTC.

The V and J genes are TRBV5-4 and TRBJ2-2, with 15 nucleotides matching TRBD2. Looked up from germline, CDR1 is SGHNT and CDR2 is YYREEE (reference sequence). The trim removed 3 bases at V and 7 bases at J, leaving 4 bases unmatched. The CDR3 is made up of 16 amino acids. In nucleotides, the CDR3 is TGTGCCAGCAGCTCCGGGACTAGCGGGAGGCGCGGGGAGCTGTTTTTT. It translates to CASSSGTSGRRGELFF.

CDR3 loop: CASSQDRTSGYTF. The CDR3 DNA reads TGTGCCAGCAGCCAGGACAGGACGTCCGGCTACACCTTC. The V and J genes are TRBV7-9 and TRBJ1-2; the match to TRBD1 covers 7 bases. The CDR3 is 13 amino acids. V lost 5 bases and J lost 8; bases outside the gene matches: 8. Germline CDR1 is SEHNR and CDR2 is FQNEAQ (reference sequence).

This clone occurred a few times. The CDR3 protein is CASSRAGDGNQPQHF. CDR3 sequence (DNA): TGTGCCAGCTCTCGCGCAGGGGATGGTAATCAGCCCCAGCATTTT. The V gene is TRBV18, the J gene TRBJ1-5; D perhaps matches TRBD1 (6 bases). The CDR3 covers 15 residues. Germline lookup yields CDR1 KGHSH and CDR2 LQKENI. Trimming cost V 6 bases and J 4 bases, with 16 bases left between them.

The J gene is TRBJ2-7, the V gene TRBV7-9, with D unclear. Germline values: CDR1 SEHNR, CDR2 FQNEAQ (reference sequence). Trimming took 2 bases from V and 4 from J, leaving 9 bases between them. CDR3 length: 13 amino acids. The CDR3, as DNA: TGTGCCAGCAGCTTATATGGAGAGTACGAGCAGTACTTC. Translation gives CASSLYGEYEQYF.

The CDR3 reads CASSYSPQRSGELFF. CDR3 DNA: TGTGCCAGCAGTTACTCCCCTCAGAGGTCCGGGGAGCTGTTTTTT. This chain links TRBV6-6 with TRBJ2-2; D is undetermined. V was clipped by 0 bases and J by 6 bases, with 11 bases between them. This CDR3 spans 15 amino acids. Per germline, CDR1 MNHNY and CDR2 SVGAGI (reference sequence).

The chain carries TRBV5-1 and TRBJ2-3; 7 bases fit TRBD1. The CDR3 length is 14 residues. The V gene end was trimmed by 4 bases and the J gene end by 1 base; junction bases not matched to a gene: 3. The V gene's germline CDR1 is SGHRS and CDR2 YFSETQ. The CDR3 DNA reads TGCGCCAGCAGCGGCGACAGGGGCACAGATACGCAGTATTTT. It specifies CASSGDRGTDTQYF.

Comment on this clone: This sample also contains other DNA sequences that code for the same CDR3. This chain joins TRBV6-5 and TRBJ2-7; D might be TRBD2 (5 bases). Germline lookup yields CDR1 MNHEY and CDR2 SVGAGI. The CDR3 runs to 12 residues. V lost 5 bases to trimming and J lost 6 bases, with 11 bases between them. The CDR3 region has the DNA TGTGCCAGCAGTCGGACTGGCCCCGAGCAGTACTTC. Its translation is CASSRTGPEQYF.

V is TRBV10-3 and J is TRBJ2-7, with 11 bases aligning to TRBD1. V dropped 6 bases and J dropped 4; count of bases not matched to a gene: 11. Per the germline V gene, CDR1 is ENHRY and CDR2 is SYGVKD. This CDR3 region has 16 residues. CDR3 sequence: CAISLGRTGGKYEQYF. The CDR3 region has the DNA TGTGCCATCAGCCTAGGGCGGACAGGGGGCAAATACGAGCAGTACTTC.

This chain uses TRBV10-3 with TRBJ2-5; 8 bases are shared with TRBD2. The germline V gene encodes CDR1 ENHRY and CDR2 SYGVKD. V was clipped by 6 bases and J by 1 base; unmatched bases: 10. This CDR3 comprises 16 residues. CDR3 sequence (DNA): TGTGCCATCAGCGCGGGACTAGGGGGTACCCAAGAGACCCAGTACTTC. Residues: CAISAGLGGTQETQYF.

This clone was seen a single time. The rearrangement uses TRBV5-1 and TRBJ1-1, with TRBD1 as a possible D gene (5 bases). The CDR3 length is 13 residues. Germline-derived CDR1 and CDR2 are SGHRS and YFSETQ. V lost 0 bases, J lost 10 bases, and 13 bases lay in between. This CDR3 is CASSLVTAGRAFF. The CDR3 DNA reads as TGCGCCAGCAGCTTGGTGACAGCCGGTCGAGCTTTCTTT.

The rearrangement links TRBV15 to TRBJ1-5; D gene unclear. With 5 bases removed from V and 0 bases from J, the gap between germline ends came to 8 bases. Germline V gene data show CDR1 as LNHNV and CDR2 as YYDKDF (reference sequence). This CDR3 comprises 14 residues. The CDR3 sequence is CATSPGSSNQPQHF. The CDR3 bases are TGTGCCACCAGCCCTGGGAGTAGCAATCAGCCCCAGCATTTT.

This clone was counted only a few times. The V call is TRBV7-7, the J call TRBJ1-4; D might be TRBD1 (5 bases). Trimming stripped 5 bases from V and 6 bases from J, with 13 bases between. CDR1 is SSHAT, CDR2 FNYEAQ, per germline (reference sequence). CDR3 length: 14 amino acids. The CDR3 DNA sequence: TGTGCCAGCAGCCCCAGGGTTGACGATGAAAAACTGTTTTTT. Protein sequence: CASSPRVDDEKLFF.

The chain employs TRBV27 and TRBJ2-1, with D possibly matching TRBD2 (6 bases). The V and J ends lost 4 bases and 8 bases respectively, with 12 bases between them. The CDR3 runs 13 residues. The V gene's germline CDR1 is MNHEY and CDR2 SMNVEV (reference sequence). CDR3 sequence (DNA): TGTGCCAGCAGTTCGCCAGGGACTGATGAGCAGTTCTTC. Amino acids: CASSSPGTDEQFF.

The chain carries TRBV29-1 and TRBJ2-1; TRBD2 agrees at 8 bases. Per the germline V gene, CDR1 is SQVTM and CDR2 is ANQGSEA. This CDR3 is built from 14 residues. Unmatched junction bases numbered 10, after V lost 6 bases and J lost 6 bases. Here the CDR3 reads CSVTSGRLVNEQFF. The CDR3 bases are TGCAGCGTCACAAGCGGGAGACTAGTCAATGAGCAGTTCTTC.

The V call is TRBV9, the J call TRBJ2-1; 16 positions agree with TRBD2. Per the germline V gene, CDR1 is SGDLS and CDR2 is YYNGEE. CDR3 length: 20 amino acids. J gave up 8 bases and V 4 bases, and 18 bases lay outside the gene matches. CDR3 region: CASSPTGTSGRAGLSDEQFF. The CDR3 bases are TGTGCCAGCAGCCCAACCGGGACTAGCGGGAGGGCCGGGCTCTCGGATGAGCAGTTCTTC.

The V call is TRBV11-3, the J call TRBJ2-5, with TRBD2 matching over 8 bases. CDR1 is SGHNT and CDR2 is YENEEA in the germline V gene. This CDR3 contains 14 residues. V was pared by 5 bases and J by 5 bases, with 7 bases of the junction left unmatched. The CDR3 reads CASSLRGGKETQYF. As DNA, the CDR3 is TGTGCCAGCAGCCTACGGGGGGGCAAGGAGACCCAGTACTTC.

The gene calls are TRBV18 and TRBJ1-2; TRBD1 aligns across 12 bases. The germline V gene encodes CDR1 KGHSH and CDR2 LQKENI. After removal of 3 bases from V and 4 bases from J, the junction contained 9 bases not matched to a gene. The length of the CDR3 is 17 residues. The DNA for the CDR3 is TGTGCCAGCTCACCGGGACAGGGGGCTTTTAGTCCCTATGGCTACACCTTC. Translated, it gives CASSPGQGAFSPYGYTF.

The chain couples TRBV13 to TRBJ2-2; 8 bases agree with TRBD2. V was pared by 5 bases and J by 1 base, with 6 bases of the junction left unmatched. Per germline, CDR1 PRHDT and CDR2 FYEKMQ (reference sequence). The CDR3 has 16 amino acids. The CDR3 here is CASSDPGGVNTGELFF. The CDR3 coding sequence is TGTGCCAGCAGCGACCCGGGGGGGGTGAACACCGGGGAGCTGTTTTTT.